Given below is one TCR beta chain in context. The sample originates from a study of blood T cell repertoires in COVID-19. V was clipped by 0 bases and J by 0 bases, with 12 bases between them. Germline V gives CDR1 MNHEY, CDR2 SVGEGT. The CDR3 loop spans 16 amino acids. Source study methods: Amplification from reference gene primers served as the basis for estimated nucleated cell counts. The method was immunoSEQ multiplex PCR; TCRdb's version includes in-frame clones alone and lacks a portion of them. Clone size and the V and J calls come from that table; the DNA yielded D and trimming. The table records approximately 39,000 clones, approximately 96% of them present only once.

V is TRBV6-2 or TRBV6-3 and J is TRBJ2-7; possible D gene TRBD1, 5 bases. This sequence originates from a human donor with active COVID-19. The donor label of this sample is uncertain. The sample taken for sequencing was peripheral blood. CDR3: CASSYSGQVSSYEQYF. The CDR3 nucleotides read TGTGCCAGCAGTTACTCGGGGCAGGTCAGCTCCTACGAGCAGTACTTC.